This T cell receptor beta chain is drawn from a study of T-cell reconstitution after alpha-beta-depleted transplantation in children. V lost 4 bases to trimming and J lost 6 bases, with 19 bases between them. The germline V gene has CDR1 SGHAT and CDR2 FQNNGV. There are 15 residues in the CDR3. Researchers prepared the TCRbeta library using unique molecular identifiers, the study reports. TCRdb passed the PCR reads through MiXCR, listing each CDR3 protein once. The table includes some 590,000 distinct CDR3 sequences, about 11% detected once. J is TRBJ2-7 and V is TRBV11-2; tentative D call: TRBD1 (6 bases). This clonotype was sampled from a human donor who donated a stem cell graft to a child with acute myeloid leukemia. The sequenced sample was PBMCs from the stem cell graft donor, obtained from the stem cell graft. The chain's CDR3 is CASSSDGVQGGEQYF. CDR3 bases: TGTGCCAGCAGCTCGGATGGGGTCCAAGGGGGCGAGCAGTACTTC.